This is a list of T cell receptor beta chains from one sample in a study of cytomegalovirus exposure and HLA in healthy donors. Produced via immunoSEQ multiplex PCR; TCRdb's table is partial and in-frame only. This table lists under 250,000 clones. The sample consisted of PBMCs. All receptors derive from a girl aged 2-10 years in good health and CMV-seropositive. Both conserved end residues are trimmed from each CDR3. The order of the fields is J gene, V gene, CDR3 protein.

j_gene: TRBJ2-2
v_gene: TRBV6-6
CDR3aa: ASLRDGGGELF

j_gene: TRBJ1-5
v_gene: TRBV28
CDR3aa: ASSFGWGGQPQH

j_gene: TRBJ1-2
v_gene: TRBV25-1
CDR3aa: ASSEMTSYGYT

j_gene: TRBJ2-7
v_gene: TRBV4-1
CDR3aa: ASSQFGGSGPRFSYEQY

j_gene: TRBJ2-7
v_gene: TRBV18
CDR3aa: ASSPSAGGSSREQY

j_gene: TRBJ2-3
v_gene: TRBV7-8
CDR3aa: ASIPLAGPITDTQY

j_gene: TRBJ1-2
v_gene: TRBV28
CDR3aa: ASRTTGGPNYGYT

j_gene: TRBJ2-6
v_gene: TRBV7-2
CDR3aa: ASSLKALADWANVLT

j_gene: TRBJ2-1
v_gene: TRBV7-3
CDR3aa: ASSPRLADNEQF

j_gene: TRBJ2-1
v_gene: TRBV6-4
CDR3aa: ASSERGRKYNEQF

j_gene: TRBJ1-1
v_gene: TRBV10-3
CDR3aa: AISEFGGENTEAF

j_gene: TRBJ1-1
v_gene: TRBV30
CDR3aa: AWRWGGPTNTEAF

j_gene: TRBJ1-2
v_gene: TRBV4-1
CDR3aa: ASSHPNRLRDGYT

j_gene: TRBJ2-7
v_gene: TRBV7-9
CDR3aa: ASSRPSGMTNEQY

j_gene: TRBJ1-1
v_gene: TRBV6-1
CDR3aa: ASTSPMNTEAF

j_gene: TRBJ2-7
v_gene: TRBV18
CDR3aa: ASSPGGGLEQY

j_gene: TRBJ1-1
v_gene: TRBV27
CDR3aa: ASRTFDRYTEAF

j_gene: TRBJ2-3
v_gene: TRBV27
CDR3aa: ASSEIPTGGRDTQY

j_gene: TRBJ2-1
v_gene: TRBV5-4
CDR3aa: ASSLGQGVGNEQF

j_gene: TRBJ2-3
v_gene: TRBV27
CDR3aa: ASSYTSGSADTQY

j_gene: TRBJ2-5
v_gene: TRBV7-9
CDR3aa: ASSLEETWEQY

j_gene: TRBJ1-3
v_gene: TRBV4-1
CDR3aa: ASSRIGGNTIY

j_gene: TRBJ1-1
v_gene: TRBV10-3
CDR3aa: AISGTGRAEAF

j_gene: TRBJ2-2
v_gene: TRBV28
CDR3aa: ASSLAQGNTGELF

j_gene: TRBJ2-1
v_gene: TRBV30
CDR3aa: AWTSGAYNEQF

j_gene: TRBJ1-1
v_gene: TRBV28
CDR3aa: ASRTGVITEAF

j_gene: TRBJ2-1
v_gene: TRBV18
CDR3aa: ASSQRFLGNEQF

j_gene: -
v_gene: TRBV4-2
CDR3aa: ASSQDRVRDRVYEQY

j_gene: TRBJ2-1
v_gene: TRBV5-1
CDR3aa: ASSPSGRSYNEQF

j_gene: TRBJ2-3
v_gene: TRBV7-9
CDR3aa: ASSLGDGRVGSDTQY

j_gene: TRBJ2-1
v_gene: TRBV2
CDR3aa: ASRRTSGRNEQF

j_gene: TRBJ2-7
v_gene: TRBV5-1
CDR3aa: ASSYISGRLHEQY

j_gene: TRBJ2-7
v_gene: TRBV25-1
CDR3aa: ASSEFGLSSYEQY

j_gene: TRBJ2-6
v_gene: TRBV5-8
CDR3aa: ASSPNPGVGANVLT

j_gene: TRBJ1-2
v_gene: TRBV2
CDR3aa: ASSEDTNYGYT

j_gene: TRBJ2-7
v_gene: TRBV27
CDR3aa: ASSFRTGNPYEQY